Each of the 21 T cell receptor beta chains below was sequenced from the same sample in a study of beta chain features in type 1 diabetes. Study-level results: TCRB CDR3 length was moderately but significantly reduced in all four CD4+ subsets of Type 1 diabetes patients.

Sequencing targeted expressed TCRB transcripts, as all isolated RNA had been reverse transcribed. Libraries were prepared by immunoSEQ multiplex PCR; TCRdb keeps only in-frame clonotypes and omits some of them. This sample yields 150,000 to 200,000 clones, of which about 8.3% are seen a single time; 0.54% belongs to the top ten. Their cognate antigens are unknown. Sequencing input: central memory CD4+ T cells from blood. These TCRs come from a young woman with type 1 diabetes.

As regards this clone: The sample holds other DNA sequences that translate to the same CDR3. The chain couples TRBV27 to TRBJ2-5, with TRBD2 matching 7 bases. Trimming removed 5 bases from V and 5 bases from J; junction bases left unmatched: 5. The CDR3 runs 13 residues. In germline, CDR1 is MNHEY, CDR2 SMNVEV (reference sequence). This chain's CDR3 is CASSPRTRETQYF. The CDR3 bases are TGTGCCAGCAGTCCCCGGACTAGGGAGACCCAGTACTTC.

This chain joins TRBV7-3 and TRBJ2-2; 10 bases agree with TRBD1. The CDR3 has 16 residues. Germline V lookup: CDR1 SGHTA, CDR2 FQGTGA. V shed 5 bases and J 4 bases; nucleotides not matched to a gene: 7. CDR3: CASSLTGGDLTGELFF. The CDR3 DNA follows: TGTGCCAGCAGCCTGACAGGGGGCGATCTCACCGGGGAGCTGTTTTTT.

V and J are TRBV11-2 and TRBJ2-1; TRBD1 matches 8 bases. This CDR3 region has 14 residues. From germline, CDR1 is SGHAT and CDR2 FQNNGV. Trimming at V came to 7 bases and at J to 7 bases, leaving 9 bases not matched to a gene. This chain's CDR3 is CASTGQGLNNEQFF. CDR3 coding DNA: TGTGCCAGCACCGGACAGGGTTTGAATAATGAGCAGTTCTTC.

The table lists this clone with a few counts. This chain joins TRBV25-1 and TRBJ1-2; D not certain. V was shortened by 7 bases and J by 1 base, with 7 bases between the two germline ends. Germline V gene data show CDR1 as MGHDK and CDR2 as SYGVNS. The CDR3 covers 12 residues. The CDR3 DNA sequence: TGTGCCAGCACGTCGGGTAACTATGGCTACACCTTC. Its protein is CASTSGNYGYTF.

Points on this clone: This sample includes further DNA sequences coding for the same CDR3. V is TRBV27 and J is TRBJ1-5; TRBD1 matches at 7 bases. The CDR3 contains 13 residues. Germline V lookup: CDR1 MNHEY, CDR2 SMNVEV (reference sequence). V shed 4 bases, J shed 7 bases, and the junction held 4 bases outside the gene matches. CDR3 protein: CASSSQGRQPQHF. CDR3 DNA sequence: TGTGCCAGCAGTTCACAGGGGAGGCAGCCCCAGCATTTT.

V is TRBV6-6 and J is TRBJ2-5, with TRBD2 matching 15 bases. CDR1 is MNHNY and CDR2 is SVGAGI in the germline V gene (reference sequence). The CDR3 is 16 amino acids. V shed 5 bases and J 9 bases; nucleotides not matched to a gene: 10. This CDR3 is CASSTGLAGGPGAQYF. The CDR3 region has the DNA TGTGCCAGCAGTACGGGACTAGCGGGGGGCCCCGGGGCCCAGTACTTC.

The chain carries TRBV5-1 and TRBJ2-3, with a possible D match to TRBD1 (6 bases). The germline V gene encodes CDR1 SGHRS and CDR2 YFSETQ. CDR3 length: 15 amino acids. The V end was cut by 3 bases, the J end by 2 bases, with 13 bases between. The CDR3 sequence: CASSSRQGNTDTQYF. The CDR3 region has the DNA TGCGCCAGCAGCTCGCGTCAGGGGAACACAGATACGCAGTATTTT.

This clone has more than one count but fewer than ten. The rearrangement joins TRBV5-4 to TRBJ2-5, with TRBD2 identical over 8 bases. This CDR3 has 15 amino acids. CDR1 and CDR2 (germline): SGHNT, YYREEE (reference sequence). Trimming cost V 4 bases and J 2 bases; bases outside gene matches: 7. CDR3 coding DNA: TGTGCCAGCAGCCCAGGGACGGGGGGGCAAGAGACCCAGTACTTC. Protein sequence: CASSPGTGGQETQYF. The variable domain in full, completed from reference TRBV5-4 and TRBJ2-5, reads ETGVTQSPTHLIKTRGQQVTLRCSSQSGHNTVSWYQQALGQGPQFIFQYYREEENGRGNFPPRFSGLQFPNYSSELNVNALELDDSALYLCASSPGTGGQETQYFGPGTRLLVL.

There are many counts of this clone. The same CDR3 is also encoded by other DNA sequences in this sample. The chain combines TRBV18 with TRBJ2-3, with D perhaps TRBD1 (6 bases). CDR1 is KGHSH, CDR2 LQKENI, per germline. There are 13 residues in the CDR3. The V gene lost 4 bases and the J gene lost 4 bases, with 9 bases spanning the gap. Written as DNA, the CDR3 is TGTGCCAGCTCACAGGGGGTGGCAGATACGCAGTATTTT. It codes for CASSQGVADTQYF.

This clone was seen more than once but under ten times. This chain links TRBV7-2 with TRBJ2-5, with 12 bases aligning to TRBD2. From germline, CDR1 is SGHTA and CDR2 FQGNSA. Losses at the gene ends were 2 bases for V and 5 bases for J; bases not matched to a gene: 0. The CDR3 extends over 14 amino acids. The CDR3 bases are TGTGCCAGCAGCTTACTAGCGGGGGGGGAGACCCAGTACTTC. It translates to CASSLLAGGETQYF.

The V gene is TRBV7-9, the J gene TRBJ2-1; D might be TRBD1 (6 bases). The CDR3 runs 15 residues. Trimming removed 1 base from V and 5 bases from J, with 12 bases in between. The germline gives CDR1 SEHNR, CDR2 FQNEAQ (reference sequence). CDR3 in DNA: TGTGCCAGCAGCTTAGAGGGGGTCGGTAACAATGAGCAGTTCTTC. This gives the protein CASSLEGVGNNEQFF.

The rearrangement joins TRBV11-2 to TRBJ2-3, with D unresolved. V shed 8 bases and J shed 2 bases, with 11 bases lying between them. The germline CDR1 and CDR2 sequences are SGHAT and FQNNGV. The CDR3 runs to 13 residues. This chain's CDR3 is CASVVQVTDTQYF. CDR3 coding DNA: TGTGCCAGCGTGGTTCAGGTCACAGATACGCAGTATTTT.

The genes are TRBV15 and TRBJ2-1, with 13 bases identical to TRBD2. The CDR3 has 17 residues. Per germline, CDR1 LNHNV and CDR2 YYDKDF (reference sequence). V lost 4 bases to trimming and J lost 5 bases; unmatched junction nucleotides: 8. The CDR3 bases are TGTGCCACCAGCACCGGACTAGCGGGAGCTTTCAACAATGAGCAGTTCTTC. Its translation: CATSTGLAGAFNNEQFF.

This clone was detected only a few times. The gene calls are TRBV30 and TRBJ1-1; tentatively, D is TRBD1 (5 bases). Per the germline V gene, CDR1 is GTSNPN and CDR2 is SVGIG (reference sequence). The CDR3 sequence is 11 residues long. Trimming took off 4 bases at V and 8 bases at J, with 11 bases between the two ends. This CDR3 is CAWIREGEAFF. DNA of the CDR3: TGTGCCTGGATCAGGGAAGGGGAAGCTTTCTTT.

This clone was picked up one time. This chain's CDR3 is CASAGQGYNEQFF. The CDR3 region has the DNA TGTGCCAGCGCGGGACAGGGGTACAATGAGCAGTTCTTC. This sequence joins TRBV6-1 and TRBJ2-1; TRBD1 matches 10 bases. The CDR3 spans 13 residues. V was clipped by 8 bases and J by 4 bases; unmatched bases: 2. Germline V gene sequence: CDR1 MNHNS, CDR2 SASEGT.

This clone was found a few times. The DNA for the CDR3 is TGTGCCAGCAGCCAAGATCGGAGTTCACCCCTCCACTTT. It translates to CASSQDRSSPLHF. J is TRBJ1-6 and V is TRBV7-2; no firm D call. The germline V gene encodes CDR1 SGHTA and CDR2 FQGNSA. Between the trimmed V and J ends, which lost 5 bases and 9 bases, there was a span of 11 bases. This CDR3 comprises 13 residues. The full variable domain, with the rest looked up from reference TRBV7-2 and TRBJ1-6, is GAGVSQSPSNKVTEKGKDVELRCDPISGHTALYWYRQSLGQGLEFLIYFQGNSAPDKSGLPSDRFSAERTGGSVSTLTIQRTQQEDSAVYLCASSQDRSSPLHFGNGTRLTVT.

This clone was seen at least ten times. The genes are TRBV29-1 and TRBJ2-3; tentatively, D is TRBD2 (5 bases). V was cut by 0 bases and J by 9 bases, with 7 bases left in between. CDR1 is SQVTM, CDR2 ANQGSEA, per germline. The CDR3 has 11 amino acids. CDR3 residues: CSVEEGGTQYF. The CDR3 DNA sequence: TGCAGCGTTGAAGAGGGCGGGACGCAGTATTTT.

In its sample, this clone was seen a few times. V and J are TRBV20-1 and TRBJ2-3; D unclear. V gave up 7 bases and J gave up 7 bases, with 12 bases separating them. Germline V gene lookup returns CDR1 DFQATT and CDR2 SNEGSKA (reference sequence). The CDR3 is made up of 11 amino acids. CDR3 sequence (DNA): TGCAGTGTCCCGACTGTTCATACGCAGTATTTT. Residues: CSVPTVHTQYF.

The genes are TRBV18 and TRBJ2-2; 8 bases fit TRBD1. J was trimmed by 3 bases and V by 5 bases; bases with no gene match: 2. The germline gives CDR1 KGHSH, CDR2 LQKENI. The length of the CDR3 is 14 residues. The CDR3 DNA reads as TGTGCCAGCTCAGGGACAGGCTACACCGGGGAGCTGTTTTTT. Translating it yields CASSGTGYTGELFF.

This chain uses TRBV5-1 with TRBJ2-1; TRBD1 agrees at 7 bases. Germline CDR1 reads SGHRS; CDR2 reads YFSETQ. The CDR3 runs to 14 residues. V gave up 0 bases and J gave up 7 bases; unmatched junction bases: 4. Here the CDR3 DNA reads TGCGCCAGCAGCTTGGGGAGACAGGGAAATGAGCAGTTCTTC. Amino acids: CASSLGRQGNEQFF.

The J gene is TRBJ2-7, the V gene TRBV10-3; tentative D call: TRBD2 (6 bases). The CDR3 loop spans 11 amino acids. The germline gives CDR1 ENHRY, CDR2 SYGVKD. The V and J ends lost 8 bases and 4 bases respectively, with 9 bases between them. DNA for the CDR3: TGTGCCATCGGAGGGAGTTACGAGCAGTACTTC. Encoded protein: CAIGGSYEQYF.